Sequencing of this TCR beta chain was carried out in a study of T cell changes during pregnancy in multiple sclerosis. Repertoires were generated with immunoSEQ multiplex PCR, while TCRdb's copy carries only in-frame clones and drops some. The table has tens of thousands of clones, just over 90% seen once; the top ten hold around 0.5%. Germline V gene sequence: CDR1 SGHTA, CDR2 FQGNSA. The length of the CDR3 is 17 residues. V was shortened by 2 bases and J by 7 bases, with 18 bases between the two germline ends. The material sequenced was CD4+ T cells from peripheral blood mononuclear cells, taken in the second trimester of pregnancy. The receptor comes from a female donor with multiple sclerosis, enrolled in a pregnancy study. J is TRBJ1-6 and V is TRBV7-2; D is possibly TRBD1 (5 bases). The CDR3 nucleotides read TGTGCCAGCAGCTTATCTGGGACTACTTTGAGGAATTCACCCCTCCACTTT. Amino acid sequence: CASSLSGTTLRNSPLHF.